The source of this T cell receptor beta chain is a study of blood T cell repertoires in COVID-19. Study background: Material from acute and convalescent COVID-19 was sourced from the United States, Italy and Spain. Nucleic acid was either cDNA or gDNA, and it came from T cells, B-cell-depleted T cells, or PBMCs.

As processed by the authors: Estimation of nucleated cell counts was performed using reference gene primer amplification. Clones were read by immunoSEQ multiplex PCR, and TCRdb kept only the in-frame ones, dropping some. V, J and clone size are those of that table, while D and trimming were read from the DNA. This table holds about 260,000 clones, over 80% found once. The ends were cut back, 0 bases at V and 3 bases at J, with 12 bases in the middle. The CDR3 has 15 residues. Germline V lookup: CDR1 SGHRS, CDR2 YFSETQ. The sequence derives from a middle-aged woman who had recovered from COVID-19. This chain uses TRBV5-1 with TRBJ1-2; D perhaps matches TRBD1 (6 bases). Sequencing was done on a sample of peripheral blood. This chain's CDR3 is CASSLAPGEYYGYTF. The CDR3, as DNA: TGCGCCAGCAGCTTGGCCCCAGGGGAGTACTATGGCTACACCTTC.